These 10 T cell receptor beta chains were sequenced from one sample in a study of T cell clonotyping in hematopoietic cell transplantation. Generated by immunoSEQ multiplex PCR, the TCRdb table keeps only in-frame clones and is missing some. The data contain more than 55,000 clones, 90% to 95% of them singletons. Sequencing input: peripheral blood mononuclear cells. The receptor source for this set is a man aged 50-59 years in good health. Some clones in this sample may be carry-over from other donors' samples.

The rearrangement uses TRBV11-1 and TRBJ2-7; no firm D call. This CDR3 region has 12 residues. Germline CDR1 reads SGHAT; CDR2 reads FQDESV (reference sequence). The V gene lost 3 bases and the J gene lost 5 bases, with 8 bases spanning the gap. CDR3 bases: TGTGCCAGCAGCTTTCCCCCGCACGAGCAGTACTTC. As protein: CASSFPPHEQYF.

The gene calls are TRBV28 and TRBJ2-7, with 13 nucleotides matching TRBD2. V shed 4 bases, J shed 2 bases, and the junction held 5 bases outside the gene matches. This CDR3 has 16 residues. CDR1 is MDHEN, CDR2 SYDVKM, per germline. This chain's CDR3 is CASSSLGLAGAYEQYF. CDR3 in DNA: TGTGCCAGCAGTTCCCTTGGACTAGCGGGGGCCTACGAGCAGTACTTC.

In the case of this clone: Mismatch with germline at one junction end may stem from a read error. The chain employs TRBV7-7 and TRBJ2-3; TRBD1 agrees at 10 bases. Germline CDR1 reads SSHAT; CDR2 reads FNYEAQ (reference sequence). The CDR3 has 15 residues. CDR3 bases: TGTGCTAGCAGCCCGACAGGGGGCGCAACAGATACGCAGTATTTT. This translates into CASSPTGGATDTQYF.

This clone was counted only a few times. The chain combines TRBV7-6 with TRBJ2-2, with 8 nucleotides matching TRBD2. Trimming removed 9 bases from V and 4 bases from J; junction bases left unmatched: 7. CDR1 SGHVS and CDR2 FNYEAQ come from the germline V gene. CDR3 length equals 14 residues. The CDR3 DNA follows: TGTGCCAGTACAGCGGGGGCGGGCACCGGGGAGCTGTTTTTT. This codes for CASTAGAGTGELFF.

CDR3 sequence: CASSFNAGRYTGELFF. As DNA, the CDR3 is TGTGCCAGCAGCTTTAATGCGGGGCGGTACACCGGGGAGCTGTTTTTT. The J gene is TRBJ2-2, the V gene TRBV5-4; D may be TRBD2 (6 bases). Germline V gene data show CDR1 as SGHNT and CDR2 as YYREEE (reference sequence). The CDR3 consists of 16 residues. V was pared by 2 bases and J by 3 bases, with 14 bases between.

This clone has just a few counts. V is TRBV29-1 and J is TRBJ1-2; D may be TRBD1 (5 bases). V lost 6 bases and J 8 bases, leaving 16 bases between the germline ends. There are 12 residues in the CDR3. Germline values: CDR1 SQVTM, CDR2 ANQGSEA. The CDR3 DNA reads TGCAGCGTGGCCGGCGGGGCGGACGGCTACACCTTC. Translating it yields CSVAGGADGYTF. Combining the CDR3 with reference TRBV29-1 and TRBJ1-2 gives the whole variable domain SAVISQKPSRDICQRGTSLTIQCQVDSQVTMMFWYRQQPGQSLTLIATANQGSEATYESGFVIDKFPISRPNLTFSTLTVSNMSPEDSSIYLCSVAGGADGYTFGSGTRLTVV.

V is TRBV10-3 and J is TRBJ2-3, with 8 bases identical to TRBD1. The CDR3 extends over 13 amino acids. Germline trimming cut 10 bases from V and 3 bases from J; bases unmatched to any gene: 6. Per the germline V gene, CDR1 is ENHRY and CDR2 is SYGVKD. CDR3: CATKDRETDTQYF. CDR3 sequence (DNA): TGTGCCACCAAGGACAGGGAAACAGATACGCAGTATTTT.

The chain uses TRBV30 and TRBJ2-3, with TRBD1 as a possible D gene (7 bases). The CDR3 runs to 16 residues. Germline values: CDR1 GTSNPN, CDR2 SVGIG (reference sequence). V lost 4 bases and J 1 base, leaving 18 bases between the germline ends. CDR3 protein: CAWTKGAGRGTDTQYF. CDR3 nucleotide sequence: TGTGCCTGGACTAAGGGGGCGGGACGTGGCACAGATACGCAGTATTTT.

This clone was detected once. The chain links TRBV7-9 to TRBJ2-3; a weak D match, TRBD1 (6 bases). Germline V lookup: CDR1 SEHNR, CDR2 FQNEAQ (reference sequence). Trimming cost V 5 bases and J 4 bases, with 10 bases left between them. This CDR3 is built from 13 residues. CDR3 nucleotide sequence: TGTGCCAGCAGCCCCAGGGGCGCAGATACGCAGTATTTT. Translating gives CASSPRGADTQYF.

The chain carries TRBV19 and TRBJ1-4; maybe TRBD1 (6 bases). Germline V gene data show CDR1 as LNHDA and CDR2 as SQIVND (reference sequence). Trimming removed 7 bases at V and 8 bases at J, with 23 bases between. The CDR3 has 16 amino acids. CDR3 loop: CASTTLGTTRNEKLFF. The CDR3, as DNA: TGTGCCAGTACCACCCTTGGGACAACAAGGAACGAAAAACTGTTTTTT.